This paragraph covers one T cell receptor beta chain sequence. Trimming stripped 5 bases from V and 4 bases from J, with 11 bases between. This CDR3 contains 13 residues. TCRdb analysed the 5' RACE reads with MiXCR anew, one entry per CDR3 protein. The sample lists roughly 690,000 distinct CDR3 sequences; 21% were seen once. The data are from a study of identical twins. These data also featured in a second study, about T cells expressing NK-cell markers. That study adds: Once again these clonotypes came out on top in the CD3+CD56-NKG2C+ fraction of several donors.

Sequenced sample: PBMCs. The V gene is TRBV12-3 or TRBV12-4, the J gene TRBJ1-1; D is ambiguous. The receptor was derived from a woman under 30 in good health. The DNA of the CDR3 is TGTGCCAGCAGTCCGACCCCGGTCACTGAAGCTTTCTTT. The encoded protein is CASSPTPVTEAFF.